This TCR beta chain was sequenced in a study of T cells in Graves' hyperthyroidism and ophthalmopathy (dated by TCRdb to about 2019). For the wider study: Peripheral blood was sampled at the time of initial diagnosis, prior to any treatment. TCR V-J signatures able to tell the groups apart were searched for in a discovery cohort of 90 to 100 patients, of whom over 40 had Graves' ophthalmopathy and 57 had stable Graves' hyperthyroidism. The 95 to 100 discovery patients were randomly split 7:3 into training and test sets. Prospective prediction of ophthalmopathy was tested in an independent validation cohort consisting of 18 to 20 hyperthyroidism patients and more than 15 patients who later progressed to ophthalmopathy. Thyroid tissue and blood T-cell repertoires from six Graves' hyperthyroidism patients were also compared in the study. Once sampling was done, hyperthyroidism patients were given methimazole at a starting dose of 30 mg daily, whereas ophthalmopathy patients were given high-dose intravenous methylprednisolone. TCR Vbeta CDR3 sequencing of 130 to 150 peripheral blood samples (roughly 43 ophthalmopathy, some 75 hyperthyroidism and approximately 17 progressor patients) is reported in the paper.

TCR beta CDR3 regions were amplified from RNA transcripts. For the first round of RT-PCR on the TCR CDR3, the HTBI primer set was used together with the Qiagen OneStep RT-PCR kit. The libraries were constructed in a second round of multiplex PCR and then size-selected and purified. Sequencing of the libraries was done on an Illumina HiSeq2000 using paired-end 100 bp reads. The published analysis was carried out like this. SOAPnuke was used to process the raw data, with reads discarded if the reads contained adapters or uncalled bases, had a mean Phred below 15, or lacked an exact constant-primer or identifier match. High-quality paired reads were merged with COPE v1.2.5, and unique nucleotide sequences were defined as clonotypes. MiTCR v1.1 was used to align the clonotypes against IMGT TRBV, TRBD and TRBJ reference segments. The analysis included only V-J combinations with a frequency above 0.0001, which together covered 99% to 99.2% of the repertoires. A TCS score was defined as the ratio of F50 (clonal expansion) to E x V (chaos), with BLOSUM62-based TCRdist applied between CDR3 peptides within each V-J. Welch's t-statistics and random forest reduced 450 to 600 V-J features to roughly 13, which were used in a naive Bayes classifier (R e1071). TCRdb reprocessing: public reads trimmed at Q25 with fastp, clones called with MiXCR, in-frame beta chains kept. Rows are unified per CDR3 protein, each entry keeping the most common DNA and genes. The V and J calls and clone size are TCRdb's, not the authors'. In this sample the table shows approximately 710,000 distinct CDR3 sequences, roughly 17% of which occur a single time. The ten largest clonotypes hold less than 20% of the sample.

Inclusive of the bounding cysteine and phenylalanine, the CDR3 is 15 residues long. Only CDR3 DNA is held: 45 bases, read in frame from base 1. Based on the germline V gene, the CDR1 and CDR2 sequences are SQVTM and ANQGSEA. V and J lose 1 base and 4 bases, and a span of 14 bases separates them. General findings and caveats noted by the study authors: No statistical method was used to set the sample size in advance, and investigators knew the group allocation. In validation, the model predicted progression to ophthalmopathy with 55% to 71% sensitivity and around 72% specificity, a median of about 6.7 months before onset. A model built on a 13 V-J signature distinguished ophthalmopathy from stable hyperthyroidism, reaching 85% to 90% sensitivity and 81% to 83% specificity in cross-validation and 80%/75% in testing. Blood samples also contained most of the expanded thyroid clonotypes (frequency above 0.001), which suggests that blood repertoires may reflect thyroid immune responses.

Stable Graves' hyperthyroidism was defined as no progression to ophthalmopathy during 18 months of follow-up. The hyperthyroidism patients were between 18 and 65 years old and newly diagnosed, with a disease duration of less than 2 months. Any patient with an uncontrolled infection, another autoimmune disease, pregnancy or lactation was excluded. Clinical symptoms, serum thyroxine and TRAb, thyroid ultrasound, and orbital computed tomography formed the basis for the diagnoses. Ficoll-Paque density gradient centrifugation was used to isolate PBMCs from 8.5 to 10 ml of fresh peripheral blood. Trizol reagent was used to extract total RNA, and RNA quality was then checked on an Agilent 2100 Bioanalyzer. This clonotype was detected only a few times. Its binding antigen is unknown. Per-base quality was not reported, and no clone a single base away is much larger than it.

This TCR was sampled from a man over 45 with Graves' hyperthyroidism. The specimen sequenced was blood. The V and J segments used are TRBV29-1 and TRBJ2-1; the D region possibly corresponds to TRBD2 (7 bases align). The DNA is as follows: TGCAGCGTTGAAGGGGGGGGCCTCCCTTACAATGAGCAGTTCTTC. Its coded protein is CSVEGGGLPYNEQFF.